Listed below are T cell receptor beta chains from one sample, sequenced in a study of blood T cell repertoires in COVID-19. Measured with immunoSEQ multiplex PCR; TCRdb has only the in-frame clones, and not every one. The table lists approximately 530,000 clones, approximately 91% of them singletons. The specimen sequenced was peripheral blood. The receptors derive from a woman in her fifties or sixties with COVID-19, enrolled during active disease. Both conserved end residues are part of each CDR3. Each record gives: J gene, V gene, clone size, D gene, CDR3 protein, CDR3 DNA. D genes are given only for firm matches. The size of a clone is reported for some rows only, either as once, few or many, or as a class for expanded clones.

j_call: TRBJ1-2; v_call: TRBV30; clone_size: NA; d_call: TRBD1; cdr3_aa: CAWKGTGVLRGYTF; cdr3_nt: TGTGCCTGGAAGGGGACAGGGGTGTTGAGGGGCTACACCTTC
j_call: TRBJ1-1; v_call: TRBV19; clone_size: NA; d_call: NA; cdr3_aa: CASSIRNTEAFF; cdr3_nt: TGTGCCAGTAGTATTCGGAACACTGAAGCTTTCTTT
j_call: TRBJ2-2; v_call: TRBV19; clone_size: NA; d_call: TRBD1; cdr3_aa: CASSGTGGTGELFF; cdr3_nt: TGTGCCAGTAGCGGGACAGGGGGAACCGGGGAGCTGTTTTTT
j_call: TRBJ1-2; v_call: TRBV7-2; clone_size: NA; d_call: TRBD1; cdr3_aa: CASRTTGGGGHYGYTF; cdr3_nt: TGTGCCAGCCGTACGACGGGAGGGGGCGGCCACTATGGCTACACCTTC
j_call: TRBJ1-2; v_call: TRBV9; clone_size: few; d_call: TRBD1; cdr3_aa: CASSGPGQGEGYGYTF; cdr3_nt: TGTGCCAGCAGCGGACCGGGACAGGGGGAAGGGTATGGCTACACCTTC
j_call: TRBJ1-2; v_call: TRBV6-6; clone_size: NA; d_call: TRBD1; cdr3_aa: CASSGTGGNGYTF; cdr3_nt: TGTGCCAGCAGTGGGACAGGGGGCAATGGCTACACCTTC
j_call: TRBJ2-1; v_call: TRBV4-1; clone_size: NA; d_call: NA; cdr3_aa: CASSQPNRDEQFF; cdr3_nt: TGCGCCAGCAGCCAACCAAACAGGGATGAGCAGTTCTTC
j_call: TRBJ1-5; v_call: TRBV6-5; clone_size: NA; d_call: NA; cdr3_aa: CASRPDSNQPQHF; cdr3_nt: TGTGCCAGCAGGCCAGATAGCAATCAGCCCCAGCATTTT
j_call: TRBJ2-3; v_call: TRBV6-4; clone_size: NA; d_call: TRBD2; cdr3_aa: CASAGSSGGTDTQYF; cdr3_nt: TGTGCCAGCGCTGGATCTAGCGGGGGCACAGATACGCAGTATTTT
j_call: TRBJ1-2; v_call: TRBV5-1; clone_size: few; d_call: NA; cdr3_aa: CASSADLANYGYTF; cdr3_nt: TGCGCCAGCAGCGCCGACCTAGCTAACTATGGCTACACCTTC
j_call: TRBJ2-2; v_call: TRBV19; clone_size: NA; d_call: NA; cdr3_aa: CASRPRGNTGELFF; cdr3_nt: TGTGCCAGCCGACCTAGGGGAAATACCGGGGAGCTGTTTTTT
j_call: TRBJ2-7; v_call: TRBV3-1/TRBV3-2; clone_size: NA; d_call: TRBD1; cdr3_aa: CASSLPGQGAGEQYF; cdr3_nt: TGTGCCAGCAGCCTCCCAGGACAGGGGGCCGGGGAGCAGTACTTC
j_call: TRBJ1-3; v_call: TRBV3-1/TRBV3-2; clone_size: NA; d_call: NA; cdr3_aa: CASSQDSRGRNTIYF; cdr3_nt: TGTGCCAGCAGCCAAGATAGCAGGGGAAGAAACACCATATATTTT
j_call: TRBJ2-7; v_call: TRBV3-1/TRBV3-2; clone_size: NA; d_call: NA; cdr3_aa: CASSHVGAPYEQYF; cdr3_nt: TGTGCCAGCAGCCACGTTGGGGCCCCCTACGAGCAGTACTTC
j_call: TRBJ2-5; v_call: TRBV5-6; clone_size: NA; d_call: NA; cdr3_aa: CASSPRTTLETQYF; cdr3_nt: TGTGCCAGCAGCCCAAGGACTACCCTAGAGACCCAGTACTTC
j_call: TRBJ1-4; v_call: TRBV28; clone_size: NA; d_call: NA; cdr3_aa: CASSLDLQGLGEKLFF; cdr3_nt: TGTGCCAGCAGTCTCGACCTACAGGGCTTAGGGGAAAAACTGTTTTTT
j_call: TRBJ2-1; v_call: TRBV25-1; clone_size: NA; d_call: NA; cdr3_aa: CASSEAPGHNNEQFF; cdr3_nt: TGTGCCAGCAGTGAAGCACCGGGACATAACAATGAGCAGTTCTTC
j_call: TRBJ1-1; v_call: TRBV19; clone_size: NA; d_call: NA; cdr3_aa: CASRDGGHEAFF; cdr3_nt: TGTGCCAGTAGAGATGGTGGGCATGAAGCTTTCTTT
j_call: TRBJ2-7; v_call: TRBV6-5; clone_size: NA; d_call: TRBD1; cdr3_aa: CASTGERTGTYEQYF; cdr3_nt: TGTGCCAGCACCGGGGAGAGGACAGGGACCTACGAGCAGTACTTC
j_call: TRBJ2-3; v_call: TRBV24-1; clone_size: NA; d_call: NA; cdr3_aa: CATSDPTLDTQYF; cdr3_nt: TGTGCCACCAGTGATCCGACATTAGATACGCAGTATTTT
j_call: TRBJ1-4; v_call: TRBV11-2; clone_size: NA; d_call: NA; cdr3_aa: CANNRGVEKLFF; cdr3_nt: TGTGCCAACAACCGAGGAGTCGAAAAACTGTTTTTT
j_call: TRBJ2-7; v_call: TRBV9; clone_size: NA; d_call: TRBD1; cdr3_aa: CASSPRQGSSYEQYF; cdr3_nt: TGTGCCAGCAGCCCAAGACAGGGAAGCTCCTACGAGCAGTACTTC
j_call: TRBJ1-2; v_call: TRBV5-5; clone_size: few; d_call: NA; cdr3_aa: CASSLASGYGYTF; cdr3_nt: TGTGCCAGCAGCTTGGCCTCGGGCTATGGCTACACCTTC
j_call: TRBJ1-1; v_call: TRBV30; clone_size: NA; d_call: TRBD1; cdr3_aa: CAWHRGLDTEAFF; cdr3_nt: TGTGCCTGGCACAGGGGGTTGGACACTGAAGCTTTCTTT
j_call: TRBJ2-1; v_call: TRBV28; clone_size: NA; d_call: TRBD2; cdr3_aa: CASSLAGGLPNEQFF; cdr3_nt: TGTGCCAGCAGTTTAGCGGGGGGGTTGCCCAATGAGCAGTTCTTC
j_call: TRBJ1-2; v_call: TRBV5-4; clone_size: NA; d_call: TRBD1; cdr3_aa: CASSQDREYGYTF; cdr3_nt: TGTGCCAGCAGCCAGGACAGGGAGTATGGCTACACCTTC
j_call: TRBJ2-3; v_call: TRBV5-1; clone_size: once; d_call: TRBD2; cdr3_aa: CASSSGLAGGPAAQYF; cdr3_nt: TGCGCCAGCAGCTCTGGACTAGCGGGGGGGCCGGCGGCGCAGTATTTT
j_call: TRBJ2-1; v_call: TRBV7-9; clone_size: NA; d_call: NA; cdr3_aa: CASSTRSGFGSEQFF; cdr3_nt: TGTGCCAGCAGCACCAGGTCGGGGTTCGGCAGTGAGCAGTTCTTC
j_call: TRBJ1-1; v_call: TRBV27; clone_size: NA; d_call: NA; cdr3_aa: CASSLYPGIGYEAFF; cdr3_nt: TGTGCCAGCAGTTTATACCCAGGGATCGGATACGAAGCTTTCTTT
j_call: TRBJ1-5; v_call: TRBV7-8; clone_size: few; d_call: NA; cdr3_aa: CASSLTSSGQNQPQHF; cdr3_nt: TGTGCCAGCAGCTTAACATCTTCCGGACAGAATCAGCCCCAGCATTTT
j_call: TRBJ2-3; v_call: TRBV27; clone_size: NA; d_call: NA; cdr3_aa: CASSLGGQSTDTQYF; cdr3_nt: TGTGCCAGCAGTCTAGGCGGACAGTCCACAGATACGCAGTATTTT
j_call: TRBJ1-1; v_call: TRBV2; clone_size: NA; d_call: NA; cdr3_aa: CASSEPVNTEAFF; cdr3_nt: TGTGCCAGCAGTGAACCGGTGAACACTGAAGCTTTCTTT
j_call: TRBJ1-2; v_call: TRBV14; clone_size: NA; d_call: NA; cdr3_aa: CASSQGGLANYGYTF; cdr3_nt: TGTGCCAGCAGCCAGGGTGGGCTGGCTAACTATGGCTACACCTTC
j_call: TRBJ2-1; v_call: TRBV5-8; clone_size: NA; d_call: TRBD1; cdr3_aa: CASSLGQGANNEQFF; cdr3_nt: TGTGCCAGCAGCCTGGGACAGGGGGCGAACAATGAGCAGTTCTTC
j_call: TRBJ1-4; v_call: TRBV2; clone_size: NA; d_call: NA; cdr3_aa: CASSSSATNEKLFF; cdr3_nt: TGTGCCAGCTCGTCAAGCGCAACTAATGAAAAACTGTTTTTT
j_call: TRBJ2-2; v_call: TRBV3-1/TRBV3-2; clone_size: NA; d_call: TRBD2; cdr3_aa: CASSPLAGGLTGELFF; cdr3_nt: TGTGCCAGCAGCCCACTAGCGGGGGGCCTCACCGGGGAGCTGTTTTTT
j_call: TRBJ2-1; v_call: TRBV30; clone_size: NA; d_call: NA; cdr3_aa: CAWSAEGGLYNEQFF; cdr3_nt: TGTGCCTGGAGCGCCGAGGGGGGGTTATACAATGAGCAGTTCTTC